Each of the 29 T cell receptor beta chains below was sequenced from the same sample in a study of response to subunit inactivated influenza vaccine. TCRdb fed the RT-PCR reads into MiXCR, producing one record per CDR3 protein. There are 650,000 to 700,000 distinct CDR3 sequences in the sample; about a sixth occur only once, and around 10% lies in the top ten. Source: PBMCs from blood, taken 11 to 12 days after vaccination. These receptor sequences come from a man aged 45-65 years who received an inactivated influenza vaccine.

V gene TRBV10-3 combines with J gene TRBJ2-5; 9 nucleotides agree with TRBD1. The V and J ends lost 10 bases and 4 bases, in that order; junction bases with no gene match: 1. The germline V gene has CDR1 ENHRY and CDR2 SYGVKD. CDR3 length: 11 amino acids. CDR3 loop: CATGQGETQYF. For the CDR3, the DNA is TGTGCCACGGGACAGGGAGAGACCCAGTACTTC.

There are many counts of this clonotype. The V gene is TRBV5-1, the J gene TRBJ1-1, with 8 bases identical to TRBD1. This CDR3 has 15 residues. The germline gives CDR1 SGHRS, CDR2 YFSETQ. Trimming cost V 2 bases and J 2 bases; bases outside gene matches: 5. The CDR3 is CASSLEPGGNTEAFF. In DNA, the CDR3 is TGCGCCAGCAGCTTAGAACCAGGGGGCAACACTGAAGCTTTCTTT.

This chain uses TRBV12-3 or TRBV12-4 with TRBJ1-4; D might be TRBD1 (6 bases). V dropped 5 bases and J dropped 7 bases, with 17 bases sitting between them. The CDR3 is made up of 15 amino acids. The CDR3 region has the DNA TGTGCCAGCAGTCCAAGCGGGGGGCCAGGTGAAAAACTGTTTTTT. This sequence encodes CASSPSGGPGEKLFF.

In its sample, this clonotype was seen a few times. This rearrangement joins TRBV4-3 to TRBJ2-2; either TRBD1 or TRBD2 may fit D (6 bases each). Trimming shortened V by 0 bases and J by 4 bases, and 12 bases separated the two germline ends. From germline, CDR1 is LGHNA and CDR2 YSLEER. This CDR3 comprises 16 residues. DNA of the CDR3: TGCGCCAGCAGCCAAGAATCGGGGGCTATCACCGGGGAGCTGTTTTTT. Translation: CASSQESGAITGELFF.

This clonotype was seen more than once but under ten times. V usage is TRBV11-2 and J usage is TRBJ1-2, with D possibly being TRBD1 (5 bases). V was cut by 4 bases and J by 5 bases, with 17 bases left in between. From germline, CDR1 is SGHAT and CDR2 FQNNGV. The length of the CDR3 is 15 residues. CDR3 nucleotides: TGTGCCAGCAGCTCTTTCCAGGGCCGTGGTTATGGCTACACCTTC. This gives the protein CASSSFQGRGYGYTF.

V is TRBV28 and J is TRBJ1-2; 9 positions agree with TRBD1. This CDR3 has 14 amino acids. Per the germline V gene, CDR1 is MDHEN and CDR2 is SYDVKM. The V segment lost 2 bases and the J segment 7 bases; nucleotides outside the gene matches: 5. The DNA of the CDR3 is TGTGCCAGCAGTTTAACAGGGGGCTTCAGTGGCTACACCTTC. Its protein is CASSLTGGFSGYTF.

This clonotype has a handful of counts. V gene TRBV5-1 combines with J gene TRBJ2-1, with 9 bases fitting TRBD2. Germline V gives CDR1 SGHRS, CDR2 YFSETQ. Germline trimming cut 9 bases from V and 5 bases from J; bases unmatched to any gene: 9. This CDR3 region has 14 residues. The CDR3 is CATRWASGDNEQFF. The CDR3, as DNA: TGCGCCACTAGATGGGCTAGCGGGGACAATGAGCAGTTCTTC.

The chain joins TRBV18 to TRBJ1-1; D possibly corresponds to TRBD1 (5 bases). Germline V gene data show CDR1 as KGHSH and CDR2 as LQKENI. V was cut by 0 bases and J by 6 bases, with 14 bases left in between. This CDR3 is built from 15 residues. CDR3 sequence reads: CASSPPGIGASEAFF. As DNA, the CDR3 is TGTGCCAGCTCACCACCTGGGATAGGGGCGTCTGAAGCTTTCTTT.

Ten or more counts support this clonotype. The rearrangement uses TRBV29-1 and TRBJ2-7; 11 nucleotides line up with TRBD2. Trimming cost V 5 bases and J 0 bases; bases outside gene matches: 9. The germline CDR1 and CDR2 sequences are SQVTM and ANQGSEA. The CDR3 contains 16 residues. The CDR3 here is CSVSGTSGRSSYEQYF. The DNA for the CDR3 is TGCAGCGTTTCCGGGACTAGCGGACGAAGCTCCTACGAGCAGTACTTC.

This clonotype was detected only a few times. The rearrangement joins TRBV19 to TRBJ2-2; perhaps TRBD2 as D (5 bases). CDR1 is LNHDA and CDR2 is SQIVND in the germline V gene (reference sequence). V lost 3 bases, J lost 2 bases, and 10 bases lay in between. The length of the CDR3 is 15 residues. The CDR3 DNA reads TGTGCCAGTAGTATGTCGGGAATAAACACCGGGGAGCTGTTTTTT. This gives the protein CASSMSGINTGELFF. The full variable domain, in which reference TRBV19 and TRBJ2-2 provide the parts outside the CDR3, is DGGITQSPKYLFRKEGQNVTLSCEQNLNHDAMYWYRQDPGQGLRLIYYSQIVNDFQKGDIAEGYSVSREKKESFPLTVTSAQKNPTAFYLCASSMSGINTGELFFGEGSRLTVL.

This clonotype was picked up a small number of times. The chain links TRBV6-5 to TRBJ1-6, with 9 nucleotides matching TRBD1. Germline assignment: CDR1 MNHEY and CDR2 SVGAGI. V lost 4 bases to trimming and J lost 7 bases; unmatched junction nucleotides: 5. The CDR3 spans 15 residues. This CDR3 is CASSSLDRGNSPLHF. In DNA form, the CDR3 reads TGTGCCAGCAGTTCCCTCGACAGGGGGAATTCACCCCTCCACTTT.

The chain has TRBV4-2 and TRBJ1-2; 8 bases are a match to TRBD1. CDR1 LGHNA and CDR2 YNFKEQ come from the germline V gene. V lost 2 bases to trimming and J lost 6 bases; unmatched junction nucleotides: 2. This CDR3 has 13 amino acids. CDR3 sequence reads: CASSQLDRDGYTF. CDR3 nucleotide sequence: TGTGCCAGCAGCCAACTGGACAGGGATGGCTACACCTTC.

The rearrangement uses TRBV4-2 and TRBJ1-3; D uncertain. V was cut by 3 bases and J by 4 bases, with 10 bases left in between. The germline V gene has CDR1 LGHNA and CDR2 YNFKEQ. The CDR3 loop spans 14 amino acids. The CDR3 DNA reads TGTGCCAGCAGCCAGGGCTTCGAAGGAAACACCATATATTTT. It encodes CASSQGFEGNTIYF.

This clonotype has a handful of counts. The chain has TRBV7-8 and TRBJ1-2, with a tentative D call TRBD1 (5 bases). Germline V gene sequence: CDR1 SGHVS, CDR2 FQNEAQ. The V and J ends lost 3 bases and 8 bases respectively, with 16 bases between them. The CDR3 is 14 residues long. The CDR3 here is CASSFRGSPGGYTF. CDR3 nucleotides: TGTGCCAGCAGCTTTCGGGGGTCTCCGGGAGGCTACACCTTC.

This clonotype has a handful of counts. J is TRBJ2-7 and V is TRBV12-3 or TRBV12-4; 8 bases are a match to TRBD1. This CDR3 comprises 13 residues. After removal of 6 bases from V and 5 bases from J, the junction contained 6 bases not matched to a gene. CDR3 protein: CASRTGGLDEQYF. The CDR3 bases are TGTGCCAGCAGAACAGGGGGTCTGGACGAGCAGTACTTC.

This clonotype has more than one count but fewer than ten. The chain links TRBV11-2 to TRBJ1-1, with D possibly matching TRBD1 (5 bases). The CDR3 has 14 amino acids. Germline assignment: CDR1 SGHAT and CDR2 FQNNGV. Trimming took off 6 bases at V and 3 bases at J, with 14 bases between the two ends. CDR3 sequence: CASRAGTKDTEAFF. As DNA, the CDR3 is TGTGCCAGCAGGGCCGGGACGAAGGACACTGAAGCTTTCTTT. Full variable domain (rest looked up from reference TRBV11-2 and TRBJ1-1): EAGVAQSPRYKIIEKRQSVAFWCNPISGHATLYWYQQILGQGPKLLIQFQNNGVVDDSQLPKDRFSAERLKGVDSTLKIQPAKLEDSAVYLCASRAGTKDTEAFFGQGTRLTVV.

This clonotype has at least ten counts. The chain couples TRBV29-1 to TRBJ2-5, with TRBD2 matching 13 bases. Germline V gene sequence: CDR1 SQVTM, CDR2 ANQGSEA. V lost 7 bases, J lost 5 bases, and 10 bases stayed unmatched. This CDR3 spans 15 amino acids. The DNA of the CDR3 is TGCAGCGCTGGCCTCGGGACTAGCGGGATCGAGACCCAGTACTTC. The encoded protein is CSAGLGTSGIETQYF.

The genes are TRBV27 and TRBJ2-5, with unresolved D. The CDR3 runs 14 residues. The germline V gene has CDR1 MNHEY and CDR2 SMNVEV (reference sequence). Trimming took 3 bases from V and 5 from J, leaving 13 bases between them. CDR3 residues: CASSFAGNGETQYF. The DNA of the CDR3 is TGTGCCAGCAGTTTTGCAGGAAATGGGGAGACCCAGTACTTC.

The rearrangement uses TRBV11-1 and TRBJ2-7; D gene uncertain. The CDR3 is made up of 14 amino acids. V lost 2 bases to trimming and J lost 2 bases, with 10 bases between them. Germline V gene data show CDR1 as SGHAT and CDR2 as FQDESV (reference sequence). The CDR3 region has the DNA TGTGCCAGCAGCTTACGACGGGCCCCCTACGAGCAGTACTTC. The encoded protein is CASSLRRAPYEQYF.

The rearrangement links TRBV7-9 to TRBJ2-5, with 14 nucleotides matching TRBD2. Trimming at V came to 5 bases and at J to 5 bases, leaving 4 bases not matched to a gene. Germline V gene data show CDR1 as SEHNR and CDR2 as FQNEAQ (reference sequence). CDR3 length: 15 amino acids. DNA for the CDR3: TGTGCCAGCAGCATGGGACTAGCGGGAGTGGAGACCCAGTACTTC. Translation gives CASSMGLAGVETQYF.

This clonotype has just a few counts. The rearrangement uses TRBV28 and TRBJ2-7; 7 nucleotides align to TRBD1. Germline V gene lookup returns CDR1 MDHEN and CDR2 SYDVKM. J lost 3 bases, V lost 6 bases, and 11 bases had no gene match. This CDR3 has 15 amino acids. The CDR3 DNA follows: TGTGCCAGCAGCGTAGGGAGACAGGGCCGCTACGAGCAGTACTTC. This encodes CASSVGRQGRYEQYF.

The chain combines TRBV20-1 with TRBJ2-7, with 7 nucleotides matching TRBD2. This CDR3 spans 12 amino acids. Germline CDR1 and CDR2: DFQATT and SNEGSKA (reference sequence). V gave up 4 bases and J gave up 0 bases; unmatched junction bases: 0. CDR3 in amino acids: CSAKRGSYEQYF. In nucleotides, the CDR3 is TGCAGTGCTAAGCGGGGCTCCTACGAGCAGTACTTC.

The V gene is TRBV6-1, the J gene TRBJ2-3; D is tentatively TRBD1 or TRBD2 (5 bases each). The germline V and J ends were trimmed by 6 bases and 2 bases, with 18 bases remaining between them. The germline V gene encodes CDR1 MNHNS and CDR2 SASEGT. This CDR3 region has 16 residues. This CDR3 is CASSRLGTGSTDTQYF. CDR3 coding DNA: TGTGCCAGCAGCCGCCTGGGGACGGGATCCACAGATACGCAGTATTTT.

This clonotype was found a few times. The chain links TRBV6-2 or TRBV6-3 to TRBJ1-1; TRBD1 agrees at 8 bases. The J segment lost 4 bases and the V segment lost 2 bases, leaving 6 bases of the junction unmatched. This CDR3 spans 15 amino acids. Germline loops: CDR1 MNHEY, CDR2 SVGEGT. The CDR3 sequence is CASSYHGQGGTEAFF. Here the CDR3 DNA reads TGTGCCAGCAGTTACCACGGACAGGGTGGCACTGAAGCTTTCTTT.

This clonotype was detected only a few times. The V call is TRBV5-6, the J call TRBJ1-1; TRBD1 might be the D (6 bases). The CDR3 is 13 residues long. Germline V gives CDR1 SGHDT, CDR2 YYEEEE. Trimming stripped 2 bases from V and 4 bases from J, with 9 bases between. In DNA form, the CDR3 reads TGTGCCAGCAGCTTTACAGGGAGCACTGAAGCTTTCTTT. Amino acids: CASSFTGSTEAFF.

This chain links TRBV20-1 with TRBJ2-7, with D possibly being TRBD1 or TRBD2 (5 bases each). This CDR3 is 13 amino acids long. Germline CDR1 DFQATT, CDR2 SNEGSKA (reference sequence). V was trimmed by 5 bases and J by 3 bases, leaving 14 bases between them. DNA for the CDR3: TGCAGTGCTTTCGGGACGGGGATCTACGAGCAGTACTTC. Translating gives CSAFGTGIYEQYF.

The genes are TRBV4-3 and TRBJ2-3; a possible D gene is TRBD1 (6 bases). The ends were cut back, 0 bases at V and 4 bases at J, with 8 bases in the middle. Germline loops: CDR1 LGHNA, CDR2 YSLEER. This CDR3 comprises 14 residues. The CDR3 here is CASSQDKGADTQYF. Here the CDR3 DNA reads TGCGCCAGCAGCCAAGATAAGGGGGCAGATACGCAGTATTTT.

This sequence joins TRBV28 and TRBJ1-4; no definite D call. Germline values: CDR1 MDHEN, CDR2 SYDVKM. Trimming cost V 6 bases and J 7 bases, with 9 bases left between them. This CDR3 spans 12 amino acids. CDR3 protein: CASRESTEKLFF. The DNA for the CDR3 is TGTGCCAGCAGAGAATCCACTGAAAAACTGTTTTTT. Full variable domain (rest looked up from reference TRBV28 and TRBJ1-4): DVKVTQSSRYLVKRTGEKVFLECVQDMDHENMFWYRQDPGLGLRLIYFSYDVKMKEKGDIPEGYSVSREKKERFSLILESASTNQTSMYLCASRESTEKLFFGSGTQLSVL.

The chain uses TRBV28 and TRBJ2-7; 9 bases are shared with TRBD2. The CDR3 is 15 residues long. J was trimmed by 6 bases and V by 2 bases; bases with no gene match: 8. Looked up from germline, CDR1 is MDHEN and CDR2 is SYDVKM. CDR3 sequence (DNA): TGTGCCAGCAGTTTAGGTGGCGGGAGGGCCTCCGAGCAGTACTTC. Translated, it gives CASSLGGGRASEQYF.